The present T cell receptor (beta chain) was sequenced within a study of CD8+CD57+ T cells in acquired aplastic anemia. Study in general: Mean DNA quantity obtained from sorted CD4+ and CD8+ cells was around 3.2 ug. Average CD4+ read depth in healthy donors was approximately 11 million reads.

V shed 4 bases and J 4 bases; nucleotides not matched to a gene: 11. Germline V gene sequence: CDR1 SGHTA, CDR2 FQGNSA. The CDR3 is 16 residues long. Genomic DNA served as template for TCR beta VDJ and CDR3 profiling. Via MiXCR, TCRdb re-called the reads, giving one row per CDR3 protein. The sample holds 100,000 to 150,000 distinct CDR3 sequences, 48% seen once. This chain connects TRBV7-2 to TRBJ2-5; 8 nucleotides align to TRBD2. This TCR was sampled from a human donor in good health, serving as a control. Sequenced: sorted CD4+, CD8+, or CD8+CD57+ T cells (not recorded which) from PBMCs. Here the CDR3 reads CASSSVPGGAGETQYF. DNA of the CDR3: TGTGCCAGCAGCTCTGTGCCCGGGGGGGCGGGAGAGACCCAGTACTTC.